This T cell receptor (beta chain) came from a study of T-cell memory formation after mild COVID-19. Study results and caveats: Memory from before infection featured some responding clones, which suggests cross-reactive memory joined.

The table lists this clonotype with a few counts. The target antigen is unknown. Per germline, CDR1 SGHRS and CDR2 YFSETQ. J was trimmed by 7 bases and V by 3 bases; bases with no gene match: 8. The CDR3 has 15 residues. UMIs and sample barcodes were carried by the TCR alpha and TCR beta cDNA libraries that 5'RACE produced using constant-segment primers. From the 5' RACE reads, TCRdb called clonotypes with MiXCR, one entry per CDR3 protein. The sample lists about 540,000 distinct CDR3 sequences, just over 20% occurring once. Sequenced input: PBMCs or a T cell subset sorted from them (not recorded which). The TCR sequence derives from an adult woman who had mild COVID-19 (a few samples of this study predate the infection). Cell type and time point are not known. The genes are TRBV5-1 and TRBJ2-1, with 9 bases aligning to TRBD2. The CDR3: CASSSIAGVRNEQFF. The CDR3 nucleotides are TGCGCCAGCAGCTCAATAGCGGGAGTGCGAAATGAGCAGTTCTTC.